The entry below gives a single T cell receptor beta chain sequence along with its context. What it recognizes is unknown. The data belong to a study of T cells in localized non-small cell lung cancer. Broader study findings: In adjacent lung appeared a median around 60 of the top 100 tumor clones. Heterogeneity cannot be ruled out, as sequencing used one tumor region only. Uninvolved adjacent lung, not tumor, had the highest T cell clonality.

CDR1 and CDR2 (germline): MDHEN, SYDVKM. The CDR3 sequence is 14 residues long. V lost 6 bases to trimming and J lost 2 bases, with 12 bases between them. The protocol was immunoSEQ multiplex PCR, while the TCRdb copy is restricted to in-frame clones and leaves out a portion. The sample has around 64,000 clones, roughly 92% seen once. The sample here was peripheral blood, taken before any cancer treatment. The chain combines TRBV28 with TRBJ2-3; the D gene could be TRBD1 or TRBD2 (5 bases each). This receptor was identified in a man aged 40 to 70 with stage I lung adenocarcinoma. The chain's CDR3 is CASSYRDPTDTQYF. The CDR3 nucleotides read TGTGCCAGCAGCTACCGGGACCCCACAGATACGCAGTATTTT. Looking up the rest from reference TRBV28 and TRBJ2-3 gives the full variable domain: DVKVTQSSRYLVKRTGEKVFLECVQDMDHENMFWYRQDPGLGLRLIYFSYDVKMKEKGDIPEGYSVSREKKERFSLILESASTNQTSMYLCASSYRDPTDTQYFGPGTRLTVL.